The 11 T cell receptor beta chains below all came from one sample that was sequenced in a study of T-cell reconstitution after alpha-beta-depleted transplantation in children (dated by TCRdb to about 2016). The method was PCR. TCRdb shows the sequencer as Illumina HiSeq 2500. To normalize quantification of the TCRbeta repertoire, the TCR libraries were built with molecular barcoding that relied on unique molecular identifiers. The public reads were reanalyzed by TCRdb: fastp trimming at Q25, MiXCR alignment, in-frame beta chains only. Rows matching on CDR3 protein sequence are summarized as one entry with the most common DNA and genes. For this sample the table gives about 240,000 distinct CDR3 sequences, of which under 30% were detected only once. Around 2.5% of the sample is in the top ten clones. The treatment or condition label, read with the paper, signifies: allogeneic hematopoietic cell transplantation with graft depleted of TCRalphabeta T cells and CD19 B cells.

Material: PBMCs, obtained before TCRalphabeta/CD19-depleted stem cell transplant. Receptor source: a girl aged 2 to 9 with Fanconi anemia, due to receive a stem cell transplant.

This clonotype occurred many times. The gene calls are TRBV29-1 and TRBJ2-7, with D possibly TRBD1 on 7 matching bases. This CDR3 is built from 14 residues. V was trimmed by 7 bases and J by 1 base, leaving 17 bases between them. The germline gives CDR1 SQVTM, CDR2 ANQGSEA. Written as DNA, the CDR3 is TGCAGCGCCACAGGGGAGGTGGGTTCCTACGAGCAGTACTTC. As protein: CSATGEVGSYEQYF.

Many counts were recorded for this clonotype. This chain uses TRBV10-2 with TRBJ2-1; 9 bases fit TRBD2. Germline V CDR1 and CDR2: WSHSY, SAAADI. The CDR3 runs to 14 residues. J was trimmed by 3 bases and V by 5 bases; bases with no gene match: 2. The CDR3 DNA is TGCGCCAGCAGTCCTAGCGGGGACTACAATGAGCAGTTCTTC. Protein: CASSPSGDYNEQFF.

The chain recombines TRBV10-3 with TRBJ2-1, with a weak D call TRBD2 (6 bases). CDR1 and CDR2 (germline): ENHRY, SYGVKD. The CDR3 covers 15 residues. With 6 bases removed from V and 12 bases from J, the gap between germline ends came to 24 bases. CDR3 bases: TGTGCCATCAGGAGAGACGGGGAGGCTGCAATCGGGCAGTTCTTC. It encodes CAIRRDGEAAIGQFF.

This clonotype occurred many times. V usage is TRBV29-1 and J usage is TRBJ2-2; TRBD2 aligns across 12 bases. CDR3 length: 14 amino acids. V trimming: 6 bases; J trimming: 4 bases; junction bases outside the gene matches: 3. Germline assignment: CDR1 SQVTM and CDR2 ANQGSEA. This chain's CDR3 is CSVVTSGGTGELFF. CDR3 coding DNA: TGCAGCGTGGTGACTAGCGGGGGCACCGGGGAGCTGTTTTTT.

This clonotype showed up many times. The chain uses TRBV29-1 and TRBJ2-1; D gene uncertain. This CDR3 is 12 amino acids long. V shed 5 bases and J shed 1 base, with 6 bases lying between them. CDR1 and CDR2 from the germline V gene are SQVTM and ANQGSEA. The CDR3 reads CSVRKSYNEQFF. CDR3 coding DNA: TGCAGCGTTCGAAAATCCTACAATGAGCAGTTCTTC.

The rearrangement uses TRBV7-2 and TRBJ2-2; D may be TRBD1 or TRBD2 (6 bases each). Germline lookup yields CDR1 SGHTA and CDR2 FQGNSA. The CDR3 totals 14 residues. Between the trimmed V and J ends, which lost 8 bases and 8 bases, there was a span of 18 bases. The CDR3 region is CASGIRGRGGELFF. CDR3 in DNA: TGTGCCAGCGGGATTCGGGGGCGAGGTGGGGAGCTGTTTTTT.

The CDR3 loop reads CASTTGTGPYEQYF. CDR3 bases: TGTGCCAGCACCACCGGGACAGGTCCCTACGAGCAGTACTTC. The rearrangement joins TRBV6-2 or TRBV6-3 to TRBJ2-7; 8 positions match TRBD1. V lost 7 bases and J lost 2; bases outside the gene matches: 7. The CDR3 spans 14 residues. In germline, CDR1 is MNHEY, CDR2 SVGEGT.

The chain employs TRBV29-1 and TRBJ1-2; D gene unclear. Trimming shortened V by 4 bases and J by 5 bases, and 8 bases separated the two germline ends. Looked up from germline, CDR1 is SQVTM and CDR2 is ANQGSEA. The CDR3 runs to 11 residues. CDR3 region: CSVGDLYGYTF. Written as DNA, the CDR3 is TGCAGCGTTGGGGATTTGTATGGCTACACCTTC.

The chain links TRBV28 to TRBJ2-5; 12 bases line up with TRBD2. Germline assignment: CDR1 MDHEN and CDR2 SYDVKM. J lost 4 bases, V lost 2 bases, and 8 bases had no gene match. This CDR3 has 17 amino acids. CDR3 DNA sequence: TGTGCCAGCAGTTTAGTGAGACCACTAGCGGGAGGAGAGACCCAGTACTTC. It specifies CASSLVRPLAGGETQYF.

This rearrangement joins TRBV7-6 to TRBJ2-1; TRBD2 matches at 8 bases. CDR1 is SGHVS and CDR2 is FNYEAQ in the germline V gene. The CDR3 spans 15 residues. J gave up 5 bases and V 1 base, and 4 bases lay outside the gene matches. CDR3 sequence: CASSLVGSGNNEQFF. The CDR3, as DNA: TGTGCCAGCAGCTTAGTAGGTAGCGGGAACAATGAGCAGTTCTTC.

In this sample, this clonotype turned up a few times. The chain joins TRBV29-1 to TRBJ2-5; 11 bases map to TRBD2. The CDR3 length is 15 residues. Losses at the gene ends were 1 base for V and 4 bases for J; bases not matched to a gene: 5. From germline, CDR1 is SQVTM and CDR2 ANQGSEA. The CDR3, as DNA: TGCAGCGTTGAAGGCACTAGCGGGAGCTCAGAGACCCAGTACTTC. Protein: CSVEGTSGSSETQYF.